This TCR beta chain emerged from a study of monozygotic twins with inflammatory bowel disease. No DNA is given; TCRdb re-called the 5' RACE reads and lists each CDR3 protein once. Recorded for this sample: roughly 200,000 distinct CDR3 sequences. Germline V gene lookup returns CDR1 LGHDT and CDR2 YNNKEL (reference sequence). The CDR3 is 17 residues long. Details on this clonotype: Antigen specificity is unknown.

Study findings and constraints: Treatment differences in immunosuppression may have added variability to the repertoires of patients.

The chain joins TRBV3-1 to TRBJ2-2; lacking DNA, the TRBD2 call made by TCRdb goes unchecked. The clonotype was recovered from a human donor with ulcerative colitis or Crohn's disease, or a healthy co-twin of an affected twin (not recorded which). The source material was blood. This CDR3 is CASSQATSGSRTGELFF.